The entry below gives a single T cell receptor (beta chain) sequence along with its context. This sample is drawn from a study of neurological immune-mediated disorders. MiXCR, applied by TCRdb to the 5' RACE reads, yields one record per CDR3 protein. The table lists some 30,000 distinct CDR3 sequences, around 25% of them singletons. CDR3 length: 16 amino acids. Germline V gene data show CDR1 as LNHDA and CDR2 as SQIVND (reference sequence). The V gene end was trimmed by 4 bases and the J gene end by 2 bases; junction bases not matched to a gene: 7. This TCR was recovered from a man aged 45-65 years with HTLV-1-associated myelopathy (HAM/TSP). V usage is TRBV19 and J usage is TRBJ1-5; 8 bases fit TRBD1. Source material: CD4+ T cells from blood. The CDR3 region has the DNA TGTGCCAGTAGTAGACAGGGGAGAGGAGGCAATCAGCCCCAGCATTTT. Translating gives CASSRQGRGGNQPQHF.